Below, 11 T cell receptor beta chains from the same sample are listed, as sequenced in a study of blood T cell repertoires in COVID-19. Sequencing used immunoSEQ multiplex PCR; TCRdb keeps in-frame clones, though not all of them. The sample lists some 270,000 clones, under 90% occurring once. The sequencing input was PBMCs or T cells enriched from blood (not recorded which). These TCRs come from a woman in her sixties who had recovered from COVID-19.

The rearrangement uses TRBV4-1 and TRBJ1-5, with D perhaps matching TRBD1 (5 bases). Germline CDR1 is MGHRA and CDR2 is YSYEKL. Trimming left V 0 bases short and J 5 bases short, with 8 bases between. The CDR3 spans 14 residues. CDR3 region: CASSQDRGYQPQHF. The DNA of the CDR3 is TGCGCCAGCAGCCAAGATCGGGGGTATCAGCCCCAGCATTTT.

V and J are TRBV2 and TRBJ2-5, with D uncertain. Trimming pared 6 bases from V and 5 bases from J, leaving 16 bases between. Germline V CDR1 and CDR2: SNHLY, FYNNEI. The CDR3 sequence is 14 residues long. CDR3 residues: CASSLRQAAETQYF. In nucleotides, the CDR3 is TGTGCCAGCAGCCTCCGGCAGGCCGCGGAGACCCAGTACTTC.

This chain joins TRBV24-1 and TRBJ1-3, with a weak D call TRBD1 (5 bases). Trimming took off 3 bases at V and 10 bases at J, with 15 bases between the two ends. Germline CDR1 is KGHDR and CDR2 is SFDVKD. CDR3 length: 14 residues. DNA for the CDR3: TGTGCCACCAGTGATCACCGGACCGGGGGGACCATATATTTT. Protein product: CATSDHRTGGTIYF.

This chain connects TRBV30 to TRBJ2-7; possible D gene TRBD1, 5 bases. This CDR3 spans 14 amino acids. CDR1 is GTSNPN and CDR2 is SVGIG in the germline V gene (reference sequence). Trimming pared 4 bases from V and 4 bases from J, leaving 17 bases between. The CDR3 spells CAWIEGAVPYEQYF. In DNA, the CDR3 is TGTGCCTGGATTGAAGGGGCGGTACCTTACGAGCAGTACTTC.

The chain employs TRBV3-1 (or the pseudogene TRBV3-2) and TRBJ2-5; 11 bases are a match to TRBD2. Germline trimming cut 2 bases from V and 5 bases from J; bases unmatched to any gene: 4. The CDR3 runs 15 residues. The V gene's germline CDR1 is LGHDT and CDR2 YNNKEL (reference sequence). The CDR3 here is CASSQTSGGWETQYF. In DNA, the CDR3 is TGTGCCAGCAGCCAAACTAGCGGGGGTTGGGAGACCCAGTACTTC.

The chain recombines TRBV7-8 with TRBJ1-1; D call uncertain. Germline V gene lookup returns CDR1 SGHVS and CDR2 FQNEAQ. V dropped 5 bases and J dropped 6 bases, with 7 bases sitting between them. The CDR3 extends over 11 amino acids. CDR3 coding DNA: TGTGCCAGCAGCCCCCTAGCTGAAGCTTTCTTT. It codes for CASSPLAEAFF.

The chain uses TRBV9 and TRBJ1-3, with 7 nucleotides matching TRBD1. Germline loops: CDR1 SGDLS, CDR2 YYNGEE. V shed 2 bases and J 8 bases; nucleotides not matched to a gene: 10. The CDR3 runs to 15 residues. The CDR3 coding sequence is TGTGCCAGCAGCGTTAATCGACAGGGAGGAGACACCATATATTTT. Translation: CASSVNRQGGDTIYF.

This clone was counted between two and nine times. The genes are TRBV3-1 (or the pseudogene TRBV3-2) and TRBJ2-2, with 13 bases fitting TRBD2. Germline assignment: CDR1 LGHDT and CDR2 YNNKEL (reference sequence). CDR3 length: 22 residues. The J segment lost 0 bases and the V segment lost 0 bases, leaving 13 bases of the junction unmatched. The CDR3 protein is CASSQEESPGLAGLANTGELFF. CDR3 bases: TGTGCCAGCAGCCAAGAAGAGTCCCCGGGACTAGCGGGACTCGCGAACACCGGGGAGCTGTTTTTT.

The chain couples TRBV24-1 to TRBJ1-1; possible D gene TRBD1, 6 bases. CDR3 length equals 13 residues. Per the germline V gene, CDR1 is KGHDR and CDR2 is SFDVKD. Trimming stripped 3 bases from V and 10 bases from J, with 14 bases between. The CDR3 sequence: CATSDAGAPRAFF. CDR3 in DNA: TGTGCCACCAGTGATGCAGGGGCCCCTCGAGCTTTCTTT.

J is TRBJ1-2 and V is TRBV5-1, with 8 positions matching TRBD1. CDR1 is SGHRS, CDR2 YFSETQ, per germline. Germline trimming cut 5 bases from V and 8 bases from J; bases unmatched to any gene: 8. This CDR3 region has 13 residues. The chain's CDR3 is CASSFDRGEGYTF. CDR3 nucleotide sequence: TGCGCCAGCAGTTTCGACAGGGGAGAGGGCTACACCTTC.

This chain uses TRBV28 with TRBJ1-5; tentative D call: TRBD1 (5 bases). The CDR3 length is 17 residues. The V gene's germline CDR1 is MDHEN and CDR2 SYDVKM. V was trimmed by 3 bases and J by 5 bases, leaving 20 bases between them. Written as DNA, the CDR3 is TGTGCCAGCAGTTTTTCGCAGGGAATGGGGTACGATCAGCCCCAGCATTTT. Translation gives CASSFSQGMGYDQPQHF.